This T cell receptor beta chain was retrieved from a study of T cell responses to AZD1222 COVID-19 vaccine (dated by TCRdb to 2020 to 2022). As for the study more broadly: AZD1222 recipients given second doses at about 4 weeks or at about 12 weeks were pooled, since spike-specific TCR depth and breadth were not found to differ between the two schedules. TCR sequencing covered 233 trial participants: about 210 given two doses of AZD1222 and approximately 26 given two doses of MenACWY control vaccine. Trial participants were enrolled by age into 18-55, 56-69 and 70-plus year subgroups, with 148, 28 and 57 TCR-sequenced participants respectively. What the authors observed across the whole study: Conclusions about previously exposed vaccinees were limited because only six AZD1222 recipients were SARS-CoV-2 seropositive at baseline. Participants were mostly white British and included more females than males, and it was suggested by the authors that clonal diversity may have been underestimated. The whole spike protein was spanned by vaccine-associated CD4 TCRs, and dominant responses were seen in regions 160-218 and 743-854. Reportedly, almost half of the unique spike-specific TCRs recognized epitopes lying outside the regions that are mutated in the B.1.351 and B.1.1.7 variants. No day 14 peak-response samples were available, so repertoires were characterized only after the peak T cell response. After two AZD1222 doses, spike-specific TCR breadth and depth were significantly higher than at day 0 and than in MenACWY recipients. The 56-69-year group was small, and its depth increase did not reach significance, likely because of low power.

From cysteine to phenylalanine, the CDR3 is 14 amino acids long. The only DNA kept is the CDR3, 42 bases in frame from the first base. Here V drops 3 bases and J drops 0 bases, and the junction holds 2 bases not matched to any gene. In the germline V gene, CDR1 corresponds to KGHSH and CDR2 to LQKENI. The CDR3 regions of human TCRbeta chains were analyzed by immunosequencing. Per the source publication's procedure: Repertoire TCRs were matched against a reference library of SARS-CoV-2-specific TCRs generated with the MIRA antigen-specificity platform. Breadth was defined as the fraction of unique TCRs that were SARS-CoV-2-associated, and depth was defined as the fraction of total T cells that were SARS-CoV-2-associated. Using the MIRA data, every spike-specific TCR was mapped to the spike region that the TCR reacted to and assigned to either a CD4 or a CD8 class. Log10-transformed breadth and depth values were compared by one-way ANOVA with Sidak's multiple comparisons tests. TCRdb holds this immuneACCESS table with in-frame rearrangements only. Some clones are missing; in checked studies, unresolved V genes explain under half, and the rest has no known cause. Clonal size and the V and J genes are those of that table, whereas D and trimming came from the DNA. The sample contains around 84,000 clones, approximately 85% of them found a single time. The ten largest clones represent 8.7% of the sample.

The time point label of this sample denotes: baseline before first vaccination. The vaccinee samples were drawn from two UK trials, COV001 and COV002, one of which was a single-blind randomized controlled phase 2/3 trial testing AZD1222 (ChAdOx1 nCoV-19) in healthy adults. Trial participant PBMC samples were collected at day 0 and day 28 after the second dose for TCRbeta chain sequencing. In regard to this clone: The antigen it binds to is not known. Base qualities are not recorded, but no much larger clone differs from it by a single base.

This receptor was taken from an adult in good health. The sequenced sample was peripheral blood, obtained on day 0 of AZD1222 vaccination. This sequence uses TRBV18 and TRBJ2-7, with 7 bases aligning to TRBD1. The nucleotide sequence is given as TGTGCCAGCTCACCTAGGGACAGCTCCTACGAGCAGTACTTC. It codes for CASSPRDSSYEQYF.